The 30 T cell receptor beta chains given below trace back to one sample, sequenced in a study of identical twins. MiXCR, run by TCRdb on the 5' RACE reads, gives a single entry per CDR3 protein. The sample lists a few hundred thousand distinct CDR3 sequences, about 16% occurring once. This same sample was also part of a study on yellow fever vaccine responses in identical twins.

The sequenced sample was CD4+ T cells sorted from blood. The receptor set was obtained from a woman aged 18-30 years in good health.

The CDR3 loop reads CSATTGSEQYV. CDR3 nucleotide sequence: TGCAGTGCTACCACAGGGAGTGAGCAGTACGTC. V is TRBV20-1 and J is TRBJ2-7; D perhaps matches TRBD1 (6 bases). The CDR3 is made up of 11 amino acids. CDR1 and CDR2 (germline): DFQATT, SNEGSKA (reference sequence). The V and J ends lost 4 bases and 7 bases respectively, with 11 bases between them.

This clonotype was picked up a small number of times. The rearrangement links TRBV4-1 to TRBJ2-6; D remains unclear. V gave up 0 bases and J gave up 3 bases, with 9 bases separating them. Germline CDR1 reads MGHRA; CDR2 reads YSYEKL. This CDR3 has 16 residues. The CDR3 sequence: CASSQDRAVGANVLTF. In DNA form, the CDR3 reads TGCGCCAGCAGCCAAGATCGGGCTGTTGGGGCCAACGTCCTGACTTTC.

The chain couples TRBV2 to TRBJ2-1, with D possibly being TRBD2 (5 bases). Germline values: CDR1 SNHLY, CDR2 FYNNEI. V was pared by 6 bases and J by 0 bases, with 15 bases between. The CDR3 contains 16 residues. This CDR3 reads CASRTGSSSSYNEQFF. The CDR3, as DNA: TGTGCCAGCAGGACGGGGAGTAGCAGCTCCTACAATGAGCAGTTCTTC.

CDR3 in DNA: TGTGCCAGCAGTTACTCCGCGGGAGGGGCCTACGAGCAGTACTTC. The encoded protein is CASSYSAGGAYEQYF. This chain connects TRBV6-2 or TRBV6-3 to TRBJ2-7, with TRBD2 matching over 9 bases. The CDR3 sequence is 15 residues long. Germline lookup yields CDR1 MNHEY and CDR2 SVGEGT. Trimming took 0 bases from V and 2 from J; bases not matched to a gene: 2.

CDR3 nucleotide sequence: TGTGCCAGCAGCCCCGTCAGCTCGGCCAACGTCCTGACTTTC. This encodes CASSPVSSANVLTF. The chain joins TRBV7-6 to TRBJ2-6; D not resolved. V lost 5 bases to trimming and J lost 6 bases, with 11 bases between them. Germline assignment: CDR1 SGHVS and CDR2 FNYEAQ. The CDR3 is 14 amino acids.

The chain employs TRBV3-1 and TRBJ2-5; maybe TRBD1 (5 bases). The CDR3 consists of 11 residues. Trimming left V 1 base short and J 14 bases short, with 11 bases between. CDR1 is LGHDT and CDR2 is YNNKEL in the germline V gene (reference sequence). CDR3 sequence: CASSQGGTIYF. CDR3 nucleotide sequence: TGTGCCAGCAGCCAAGGGGGCACGATATACTTC.

The chain employs TRBV20-1 and TRBJ1-3; D remains unclear. V lost 4 bases to trimming and J lost 2 bases, with 9 bases between them. This CDR3 is built from 13 residues. The germline V gene encodes CDR1 DFQATT and CDR2 SNEGSKA (reference sequence). The CDR3 spells CSATWVTGNTIYF. The CDR3 DNA is TGCAGTGCTACCTGGGTTACTGGAAACACCATATATTTT.

This clonotype was found a few times. J is TRBJ2-6 and V is TRBV29-1, with TRBD2 as a possible D gene (5 bases). The V gene lost 3 bases and the J gene lost 0 bases, with 15 bases spanning the gap. The CDR3 sequence is 17 residues long. The germline V gene has CDR1 SQVTM and CDR2 ANQGSEA. The CDR3 DNA follows: TGCAGCGTTGAGGACCGCCGACGGGGCTCTGGGGCCAACGTCCTGACTTTC. This translates into CSVEDRRRGSGANVLTF.

This clonotype has only a few counts. This sequence joins TRBV5-1 and TRBJ2-1; 8 bases fit TRBD2. Germline assignment: CDR1 SGHRS and CDR2 YFSETQ. This CDR3 comprises 15 residues. V lost 6 bases and J lost 0; bases outside the gene matches: 5. The CDR3 coding sequence is TGCGCCAGCACCCCGGGGGGGTTCTCCTACAATGAGCAGTTCTTC. Translating gives CASTPGGFSYNEQFF.

The V gene is TRBV5-1, the J gene TRBJ2-5; D possibly corresponds to TRBD2 (5 bases). Germline CDR1 is SGHRS and CDR2 is YFSETQ. The V gene lost 4 bases and the J gene lost 1 base, with 14 bases spanning the gap. The CDR3 contains 15 residues. In nucleotides, the CDR3 is TGCGCCAGCAGCCCGGGATCCTCACTCCAAGAGACCCAGTACTTC. Translation: CASSPGSSLQETQYF.

This clonotype was recorded many times. V is TRBV11-2 and J is TRBJ2-7; D uncertain. The CDR3 consists of 12 residues. Germline CDR1 and CDR2: SGHAT and FQNNGV. Between the trimmed V and J ends, which lost 5 bases and 4 bases, there was a span of 9 bases. CDR3 sequence reads: CASSRDFYEQYF. Written as DNA, the CDR3 is TGTGCCAGCAGCCGAGACTTTTACGAGCAGTACTTC.

In this sample, this clonotype turned up a few times. V gene TRBV24-1 combines with J gene TRBJ2-7; D gene uncertain. V was clipped by 5 bases and J by 3 bases, with 7 bases between them. The CDR3 has 12 residues. Germline loops: CDR1 KGHDR, CDR2 SFDVKD. CDR3 sequence reads: CATSAGDYEQYF. In DNA, the CDR3 is TGTGCCACCAGTGCTGGAGACTACGAGCAGTACTTC.

This chain joins TRBV13 and TRBJ2-7; no clear D. The CDR3 loop spans 14 amino acids. Germline V CDR1 and CDR2: PRHDT, FYEKMQ (reference sequence). Trimming removed 0 bases at V and 2 bases at J, with 8 bases between. CDR3 amino acids: CASSLGGQAYEQYF. The CDR3 DNA follows: TGTGCCAGCAGCTTAGGAGGTCAGGCCTACGAGCAGTACTTC.

The table lists this clonotype with many counts. The chain combines TRBV6-5 with TRBJ2-5; no definite D call. The V gene lost 0 bases and the J gene lost 5 bases, with 10 bases spanning the gap. The CDR3 length is 14 residues. CDR1 and CDR2 from the germline V gene are MNHEY and SVGAGI. CDR3 nucleotides: TGTGCCAGCAGTTACTCGACCCCGGCGGAGACCCAGTACTTC. Translating it yields CASSYSTPAETQYF.

This clonotype was picked up many times. This chain connects TRBV5-1 to TRBJ2-3, with TRBD2 identical over 13 bases. The J segment lost 3 bases and the V segment lost 0 bases, leaving 4 bases of the junction unmatched. The CDR3 has 17 amino acids. CDR1 and CDR2 (germline): SGHRS, YFSETQ. CDR3 nucleotides: TGCGCCAGCAGCTTGGACCCGGGACTAGCGGGGACAGATACGCAGTATTTT. This translates into CASSLDPGLAGTDTQYF.

The V gene is TRBV7-2, the J gene TRBJ2-1, with 8 positions matching TRBD2. With V trimmed by 5 bases and J by 9 bases, 15 bases remained unmatched. The germline V gene has CDR1 SGHTA and CDR2 FQGNSA. The CDR3 is 16 amino acids. The DNA for the CDR3 is TGTGCCAGCAGCCCGGCGGGACTAGGGGTAGGGGTTGAGCAGTTCTTC. Protein product: CASSPAGLGVGVEQFF.

This clonotype was counted only a few times. The CDR3, as DNA: TGCGCCAGCAGTGAGTCGTTGCGGATTCAAGAGACCCAGTACTTC. Its translation is CASSESLRIQETQYF. The rearrangement joins TRBV10-1 to TRBJ2-5; D remains ambiguous. The CDR3 extends over 15 amino acids. V was pared by 0 bases and J by 2 bases, with 10 bases between. The germline V gene encodes CDR1 WNHNN and CDR2 SYGVQD (reference sequence).

This clonotype was seen a handful of times. The V gene is TRBV4-1, the J gene TRBJ1-2; perhaps TRBD1 as D (6 bases). Trimming took off 1 base at V and 8 bases at J, with 17 bases between the two ends. Germline V CDR1 and CDR2: MGHRA, YSYEKL. This CDR3 region has 15 residues. CDR3 nucleotides: TGCGCCAGCAGCCAAGGGAGGGGGATTACGTGGGGCTACACCTTC. Its translation is CASSQGRGITWGYTF.

The rearrangement uses TRBV14 and TRBJ2-7; 8 bases align to TRBD1. Germline assignment: CDR1 SGHDN and CDR2 FVKESK. The CDR3 is 14 amino acids. Losses at the gene ends were 5 bases for V and 3 bases for J; bases not matched to a gene: 6. CDR3 sequence (DNA): TGTGCCAGCAGCGCGAGACAGGGGCTCTACGAGCAGTACGTC. Residues: CASSARQGLYEQYV.

V usage is TRBV2 and J usage is TRBJ2-3, with 9 bases identical to TRBD2. The CDR3 is 15 amino acids. Germline V lookup: CDR1 SNHLY, CDR2 FYNNEI. Losses at the gene ends were 7 bases for V and 4 bases for J; bases not matched to a gene: 9. This chain's CDR3 is CASTDSGRSADTQYF. The CDR3 region has the DNA TGTGCCAGCACCGATAGCGGGAGAAGCGCAGATACGCAGTATTTT.

The rearrangement uses TRBV5-1 and TRBJ2-3; the match to TRBD2 covers 8 bases. With 2 bases clipped from V and 0 bases from J, the junction kept 5 bases outside the gene matches. CDR1 is SGHRS and CDR2 is YFSETQ in the germline V gene. This CDR3 contains 16 residues. CDR3 nucleotide sequence: TGCGCCAGCAGCTTTTTAGCGGGAAGTAGCACAGATACGCAGTATTTT. Translating gives CASSFLAGSSTDTQYF.

This clonotype was observed many times. The CDR3 region is CASSYRTGAGNQPQHF. DNA of the CDR3: TGTGCCAGCAGTTACCGGACAGGGGCAGGCAATCAGCCCCAGCATTTT. The chain recombines TRBV12-3 or TRBV12-4 with TRBJ1-5; 9 bases are a match to TRBD1. The CDR3 runs to 16 residues. V was clipped by 4 bases and J by 2 bases; unmatched bases: 6.

V is TRBV3-1 and J is TRBJ2-6; TRBD1 matches 7 bases. The CDR3 covers 16 residues. Unmatched junction bases numbered 4, after V lost 5 bases and J lost 0 bases. Germline V gene lookup returns CDR1 LGHDT and CDR2 YNNKEL (reference sequence). The CDR3 region has the DNA TGTGCCAGCAGCAAGACAGGGTCCTCTGGGGCCAACGTCCTGACTTTC. It is translated as CASSKTGSSGANVLTF.

The chain employs TRBV12-3 or TRBV12-4 and TRBJ2-6; 9 bases are shared with TRBD1. The CDR3 extends over 14 amino acids. V shed 5 bases and J 16 bases; nucleotides not matched to a gene: 12. The chain's CDR3 is CASSVRDRALRLTF. DNA for the CDR3: TGTGCCAGCAGTGTCCGGGACAGGGCCCTACGGCTGACTTTC.

This clonotype came up a few times. The genes are TRBV10-3 and TRBJ1-1; 8 bases line up with TRBD1. CDR1 and CDR2 from the germline V gene are ENHRY and SYGVKD. The CDR3 is 14 amino acids. Unmatched junction bases numbered 5, after V lost 6 bases and J lost 2 bases. Written as DNA, the CDR3 is TGTGCCATCAGGGGGACAGGAGACAACACTGAAGCTTTCTTT. This sequence encodes CAIRGTGDNTEAFF.

This clonotype has more than one count but fewer than ten. V usage is TRBV28 and J usage is TRBJ2-4, with D maybe TRBD1 (6 bases). Trimming pared 9 bases from V and 8 bases from J, leaving 14 bases between. The germline gives CDR1 MDHEN, CDR2 SYDVKM. The CDR3 totals 12 residues. The CDR3 DNA sequence: TGTGCCAGTACAGGGTTGGGGTACATTCAGTACTTC. Protein: CASTGLGYIQYF.

This clonotype was observed a handful of times. The J gene is TRBJ2-7, the V gene TRBV12-3 or TRBV12-4; 10 nucleotides line up with TRBD2. This CDR3 comprises 15 residues. V gave up 5 bases and J gave up 2 bases; unmatched junction bases: 6. The CDR3 nucleotides read TGTGCCAGCAGTAAATCTAGCGGGGGAACCTACGAGCAGTACTTC. It encodes CASSKSSGGTYEQYF.

The rearrangement uses TRBV3-1 and TRBJ2-7; D possibly corresponds to TRBD1 (5 bases). The CDR3 spans 13 residues. The ends were cut back, 1 base at V and 5 bases at J, with 9 bases in the middle. CDR1 is LGHDT and CDR2 is YNNKEL in the germline V gene (reference sequence). CDR3 in amino acids: CASSQVRAHEQYF. CDR3 nucleotides: TGTGCCAGCAGCCAAGTCAGGGCCCACGAGCAGTACTTC.

Only a few counts were recorded for this clonotype. The rearrangement uses TRBV6-1 and TRBJ2-2, with 13 bases fitting TRBD2. The CDR3 sequence is 16 residues long. J gave up 3 bases and V 5 bases, and 3 bases lay outside the gene matches. The germline CDR1 and CDR2 sequences are MNHNS and SASEGT. The CDR3 here is CASSKGLAGDTGELFF. CDR3 sequence (DNA): TGTGCCAGCAGTAAAGGACTAGCGGGAGACACCGGGGAGCTGTTTTTT.

This clonotype was counted only a few times. The chain links TRBV20-1 to TRBJ2-7; TRBD2 agrees at 10 bases. Per the germline V gene, CDR1 is DFQATT and CDR2 is SNEGSKA (reference sequence). V dropped 3 bases and J dropped 2; count of bases not matched to a gene: 7. The CDR3 loop spans 15 amino acids. CDR3 loop: CSARTGTSATYEQYF. Here the CDR3 DNA reads TGCAGTGCTAGGACCGGGACTAGCGCGACCTACGAGCAGTACTTC.